Listed below are T cell receptor beta chains from one sample, sequenced in a study of blood T cell repertoires in COVID-19. Sequenced by immunoSEQ multiplex PCR; TCRdb stores in-frame clones only, minus some. The sample records tens of thousands of clones, around four fifths being singletons. Sequenced input: peripheral blood. These receptors came from a man between 65 and 85 years old with acute or convalescent COVID-19. Each CDR3 is given with its conserved first and last residue. D genes are given only for firm matches. Only some rows state a clone size, as once, few, many or a class for expanded clones.

V: TRBV5-6
D: -
size: -
J: TRBJ2-3
DNA: TGTGCCAGCAGCGAGGGGACAAAGGGCACAGATACGCAGTATTTT
CDR3: CASSEGTKGTDTQYF

V: TRBV3-1/TRBV3-2
D: -
size: -
J: TRBJ2-1
DNA: TGTGCCAGCAGCACTAGCATTTCATACAATGAGCAGTTCTTC
CDR3: CASSTSISYNEQFF

V: TRBV10-1
D: TRBD1
size: few
J: TRBJ1-1
DNA: TGCGCCAGCAGTGAGTCTTACAGGGGGGGCACTGAAGCTTTCTTT
CDR3: CASSESYRGGTEAFF

V: TRBV5-1
D: TRBD1
size: -
J: TRBJ2-7
DNA: TGCGCCAGCAGCCCGACAGGGGGACTCGCATACGAGCAGTACTTC
CDR3: CASSPTGGLAYEQYF

V: TRBV6-5
D: -
size: -
J: TRBJ1-5
DNA: TGTGCCAGCAGTTACGGAGGAGGGGGCAATCAGCCCCAGCATTTT
CDR3: CASSYGGGGNQPQHF

V: TRBV7-8
D: TRBD1
size: -
J: TRBJ2-7
DNA: TGTGCCAGCAGCCGGGACAGGGCCTACGAGCAGTACTTC
CDR3: CASSRDRAYEQYF

V: TRBV5-1
D: TRBD1
size: few
J: TRBJ1-6
DNA: TGCGCCAGCAGCGTCGAGGGGGCTGGCTCCTATAATTCACCCCTCCACTTT
CDR3: CASSVEGAGSYNSPLHF

V: TRBV6-5
D: TRBD1
size: once
J: TRBJ2-1
DNA: TGTGCCAGCAGTCCAACCGGGACAGGGTGGAATGAGCAGTTCTTC
CDR3: CASSPTGTGWNEQFF

V: TRBV10-3
D: -
size: -
J: TRBJ2-2
DNA: TGTGCCATCAGAGCGACAGGAGGGAACACCGGGGAGCTGTTTTTT
CDR3: CAIRATGGNTGELFF

V: TRBV28
D: -
size: -
J: TRBJ1-2
DNA: TGTGCCAGCAGTTGGGGAGCTGCTAATGGCTACACCTTC
CDR3: CASSWGAANGYTF

V: TRBV3-1/TRBV3-2
D: TRBD2
size: -
J: TRBJ2-3
DNA: TGTGCCAGCAGCCCCAGCGGGGCCGCCGATACGCAGTATTTT
CDR3: CASSPSGAADTQYF

V: TRBV5-5
D: -
size: few
J: TRBJ1-5
DNA: TGTGCCAGCAGCCCCTTCGGGGATCTCAATCAGCCCCAGCATTTT
CDR3: CASSPFGDLNQPQHF

V: TRBV28
D: -
size: -
J: TRBJ1-2
DNA: TGTGCCAGCAGTTTAAGCGTGTGGGGCTACACCTTC
CDR3: CASSLSVWGYTF

V: TRBV5-1
D: TRBD1
size: -
J: TRBJ2-5
DNA: TGCGCCAGCAGCTTGGATGCGGGACAGGGTCCCGAGACCCAGTACTTC
CDR3: CASSLDAGQGPETQYF

V: TRBV19
D: -
size: -
J: TRBJ1-2
DNA: TGTGCCAGTAGCGAGAACAGAGCTAACTATGGCTACACCTTC
CDR3: CASSENRANYGYTF

V: TRBV19
D: -
size: -
J: TRBJ2-1
DNA: TGTGCCAGTAGTAACCCACGTCCGACAGGCTACAATGAGCAGTTCTTC
CDR3: CASSNPRPTGYNEQFF

V: TRBV19
D: TRBD1
size: -
J: TRBJ2-5
DNA: TGTGCCAGTAGTAAAAGGGGACAGGTAGAGACCCAGTACTTC
CDR3: CASSKRGQVETQYF

V: TRBV2
D: -
size: -
J: TRBJ2-5
DNA: TGTGCCAGCAGTGAAAGGCCCGGGGGTGAGACCCAGTACTTC
CDR3: CASSERPGGETQYF

V: TRBV5-5
D: TRBD1
size: once
J: TRBJ2-1
DNA: TGTGCCAGCAGCTTGCGACAGGGGTACAATGAGCAGTTCTTC
CDR3: CASSLRQGYNEQFF

V: TRBV28
D: -
size: -
J: TRBJ2-3
DNA: TGTGCCAGCAGCTGGACACAGAGCACAGATACGCAGTATTTT
CDR3: CASSWTQSTDTQYF

V: TRBV3-1/TRBV3-2
D: TRBD2
size: -
J: TRBJ2-5
DNA: TGTGCCAGCAGCCGAACTAGCGATGGAGAGACCCAGTACTTC
CDR3: CASSRTSDGETQYF

V: TRBV4-2
D: TRBD1
size: -
J: TRBJ2-2
DNA: TGTGCCAGCAGCGAACCTCAGACAGGGCTCGCCGGGGAGCTGTTTTTT
CDR3: CASSEPQTGLAGELFF

V: TRBV15
D: -
size: few
J: TRBJ2-2
DNA: TGTGCCACCAGCAGAGAACTTGGGAGCCCCGGGGAGCTGTTTTTT
CDR3: CATSRELGSPGELFF

V: TRBV5-1
D: TRBD1
size: -
J: TRBJ1-1
DNA: TGCGCCAGCAGCTCCCTTCCCGGGACAGCCAACACTGAAGCTTTCTTT
CDR3: CASSSLPGTANTEAFF

V: TRBV7-2
D: -
size: -
J: TRBJ1-2
DNA: TGTGCCAGCAGCGCCCGCGGGGGGGACTATGGCTACACCTTC
CDR3: CASSARGGDYGYTF

V: TRBV3-1/TRBV3-2
D: -
size: -
J: TRBJ2-1
DNA: TGTGCCAGCAGCCAAGATACCCTAGCAGCCTACAATGAGCAGTTCTTC
CDR3: CASSQDTLAAYNEQFF

V: TRBV2
D: -
size: -
J: TRBJ1-1
DNA: TGTGCCAGCAGTCCGCAGGCGACGACGTCTGAAGCTTTCTTT
CDR3: CASSPQATTSEAFF

V: TRBV11-2
D: TRBD2
size: -
J: TRBJ2-3
DNA: TGTGCCAGCAGCTTAGGGCTAGCGGGGGGGCGGGGAGATACGCAGTATTTT
CDR3: CASSLGLAGGRGDTQYF

V: TRBV4-2
D: TRBD1
size: -
J: TRBJ1-5
DNA: TGTGCCAGCAGCCAAGGGGGACAGAATAATCAGCCCCAGCATTTT
CDR3: CASSQGGQNNQPQHF

V: TRBV6-5
D: -
size: -
J: TRBJ2-1
DNA: TGTGCCAGCAGTTCCCTACAGGGAATCCTTAAGCAGTTCTTC
CDR3: CASSSLQGILKQFF

V: TRBV15
D: -
size: once
J: TRBJ2-2
DNA: TGTGCCACCAGCAGAGATCTGGAGGGGGCCAGCACCGGGGAGCTGTTTTTT
CDR3: CATSRDLEGASTGELFF

V: TRBV6-2/TRBV6-3
D: TRBD2
size: -
J: TRBJ2-1
DNA: TGTGCCAGCAGTCCCGGACTAGCCGCCTTTCGGTTCTTC
CDR3: CASSPGLAAFRFF

V: TRBV6-5
D: -
size: -
J: TRBJ2-7
DNA: TGTGCCAGCAGACCTCCTCAGGGGGGAAGCTACGAGCAGTACTTC
CDR3: CASRPPQGGSYEQYF

V: TRBV25-1
D: TRBD1
size: -
J: TRBJ2-7
DNA: TGTGCCAGCATGGGGGACAGGGATTTCGAGCAGTACTTC
CDR3: CASMGDRDFEQYF

V: TRBV15
D: TRBD1
size: -
J: TRBJ1-5
DNA: TGTGCCACGGAGGGACAGGGGGCCTACAATCAGCCCCAGCATTTT
CDR3: CATEGQGAYNQPQHF

V: TRBV10-3
D: TRBD1
size: -
J: TRBJ1-2
DNA: TGTGCCATCAGTCCCAGTCGGGACAGGGATCATGGCTACACCTTC
CDR3: CAISPSRDRDHGYTF

V: TRBV11-2
D: TRBD2
size: -
J: TRBJ2-5
DNA: TGTGCCAGCAGCGCCCGCCGCGGGACTACAGAGACCCAGTACTTC
CDR3: CASSARRGTTETQYF

V: TRBV4-1
D: -
size: -
J: TRBJ1-3
DNA: TGCGCCAGCAGCCGGGCCGGGAGCACTGGAAACACCATATATTTT
CDR3: CASSRAGSTGNTIYF

V: TRBV28
D: -
size: many
J: TRBJ2-5
DNA: TGTGCCAGCAGTTTTCGGGGTGAAGAGACCCAGTACTTC
CDR3: CASSFRGEETQYF

V: TRBV5-1
D: TRBD1
size: medium-sized
J: TRBJ1-3
DNA: TGCGCCAGCGGAGAGGGGGCAGGGACTGGAAACACCATATATTTT
CDR3: CASGEGAGTGNTIYF

V: TRBV5-1
D: -
size: -
J: TRBJ2-1
DNA: TGCGCCAGCAGCTTGGCCTCACAGACCCCCTACAATGAGCAGTTCTTC
CDR3: CASSLASQTPYNEQFF

V: TRBV7-3
D: TRBD1
size: -
J: TRBJ1-1
DNA: TGTGCCAGCAGCCCGAGACAGGGGGCATTAGCTGAAGCTTTCTTT
CDR3: CASSPRQGALAEAFF

V: TRBV6-5
D: -
size: -
J: TRBJ2-7
DNA: TGTGCCAGCGGGAGGCAGGGAGACTACGAGCAGTACTTC
CDR3: CASGRQGDYEQYF

V: TRBV19
D: -
size: -
J: TRBJ2-2
DNA: TGTGCCAGTAGTCCTGGGACATGGAACACCGGGGAGCTGTTTTTT
CDR3: CASSPGTWNTGELFF

V: TRBV7-2
D: TRBD1
size: -
J: TRBJ1-3
DNA: TGTGCCAGCAGCTTAGGCAGGGGGTTTGTCGGAAACACCATATATTTT
CDR3: CASSLGRGFVGNTIYF

V: TRBV6-2/TRBV6-3
D: TRBD1
size: -
J: TRBJ2-7
DNA: TGTGCCAGCAGTTTACAGGGGCTGGGATACGAGCAGTACTTC
CDR3: CASSLQGLGYEQYF

V: TRBV10-3
D: -
size: -
J: TRBJ1-5
DNA: TGTGCCATCAGTGATACAGGATCAGGTCAGCCCCAGCATTTT
CDR3: CAISDTGSGQPQHF

V: TRBV9
D: -
size: -
J: TRBJ2-5
DNA: TGTGCCAGCAGCGTAGGGAGTCGCGGTGAGACCCAGTACTTC
CDR3: CASSVGSRGETQYF

V: TRBV6-1
D: -
size: -
J: TRBJ2-7
DNA: TGTGCCAGCAGTGAAGCATGGGGGGATGCCTACGAGCAGTACTTC
CDR3: CASSEAWGDAYEQYF